Given below is one TCR beta chain in context. The sample is drawn from a study of OX40 agonist ivuxolimab in advanced cancers. Background on the study: Intravenous ivuxolimab was administered to patients every 2 weeks at 0.01 to 10 mg/kg. Under the entry rules, prior anti-PD-1, anti-PD-L1 or anti-CTLA-4 therapy was allowed, and approximately 36% had some. Patients receiving dose escalation had hepatocellular carcinoma, melanoma, renal cell or head and neck cancer.

V lost 2 bases, J lost 3 bases, and 20 bases lay in between. The germline gives CDR1 SGHDT, CDR2 YYEEEE. The CDR3 has 17 residues. Produced via immunoSEQ multiplex PCR; TCRdb's table is partial and in-frame only. The table includes under 200,000 clones, 90% to 95% detected once. The material was CD4+ or CD8+ T cells sorted from blood, obtained in a trial of the OX40 agonist ivuxolimab. This chain uses TRBV5-6 with TRBJ1-2; tentative D call: TRBD1 (5 bases). The sequence was obtained from an adult with an advanced solid tumor such as melanoma, head and neck, liver or kidney cancer. Written as DNA, the CDR3 is TGTGCCAGCAGCTTACTAACCGGGGGTGGCCCACACTATGGCTACACCTTC. As protein: CASSLLTGGGPHYGYTF.